One and the same sample provided the 24 T cell receptor beta chains below, sequenced in a study of T cells in Graves' hyperthyroidism and ophthalmopathy. TCR beta CDR3 regions were amplified from RNA. A set of HTBI primers served as the primers for a first-round RT-PCR of the TCR CDR3. MiXCR, run by TCRdb on the multiplex PCR reads, gives a single entry per CDR3 protein. The table has just under 750,000 distinct CDR3 sequences, 35% seen once; the top ten hold approximately 31%. The specimen sequenced was blood. Source of these receptors: a woman aged 40 to 50 with Graves' hyperthyroidism.

This clonotype has ten or more counts. V is TRBV29-1 and J is TRBJ1-3, with a possible D match to TRBD1 (5 bases). Germline lookup yields CDR1 SQVTM and CDR2 ANQGSEA. V was shortened by 1 base and J by 3 bases, with 13 bases between the two germline ends. The CDR3 loop spans 15 amino acids. The CDR3: CSVEVGGEYGNTIYF. As DNA, the CDR3 is TGCAGCGTTGAAGTTGGGGGGGAATATGGAAACACCATATATTTT.

This clonotype has more than one count but fewer than ten. The gene calls are TRBV19 and TRBJ1-1, with 8 bases that match TRBD1. J gave up 0 bases and V 9 bases, and 12 bases lay outside the gene matches. CDR1 and CDR2 from the germline V gene are LNHDA and SQIVND (reference sequence). This CDR3 has 16 residues. Here the CDR3 reads CASTKSRGPVNTEAFF. The CDR3 DNA follows: TGTGCCAGCACGAAAAGCAGGGGGCCGGTGAACACTGAAGCTTTCTTT.

The chain uses TRBV19 and TRBJ1-1; D unresolved. V lost 6 bases, J lost 5 bases, and 10 bases lay in between. This CDR3 comprises 12 residues. Germline CDR1 and CDR2: LNHDA and SQIVND (reference sequence). CDR3 in amino acids: CASRQEGTEAFF. The CDR3 DNA is TGTGCCAGTAGGCAGGAAGGGACTGAAGCTTTCTTT.

The V and J genes are TRBV6-6 and TRBJ2-2; TRBD1 matches 8 bases. The CDR3 contains 17 residues. Germline trimming cut 8 bases from V and 0 bases from J; bases unmatched to any gene: 11. From germline, CDR1 is MNHNY and CDR2 SVGAGI (reference sequence). For the CDR3, the DNA is TGTGCCAGCCCGAAAGGACAGGGAGCTTCGAACACCGGGGAGCTGTTTTTT. Its translation: CASPKGQGASNTGELFF.

The rearrangement uses TRBV7-2 and TRBJ2-3; TRBD1 might be the D (5 bases). Trimming removed 6 bases at V and 5 bases at J, with 18 bases between. The germline gives CDR1 SGHTA, CDR2 FQGNSA. The length of the CDR3 is 15 residues. In DNA, the CDR3 is TGTGCCAGCAGTCTCGCCAGGGAAGGTATAGATACGCAGTATTTT. It yields the protein CASSLAREGIDTQYF.

J is TRBJ2-7 and V is TRBV20-1, with D tentatively TRBD1 or TRBD2 (7 bases each). Trimming removed 6 bases at V and 1 base at J, with 13 bases between. CDR1 is DFQATT, CDR2 SNEGSKA, per germline (reference sequence). The length of the CDR3 is 13 residues. CDR3 coding DNA: TGCAGTGCCAGCAGGGGGGGGTCCTACGAGCAGTACTTC. Amino acid sequence: CSASRGGSYEQYF.

This clonotype was detected ten times or more. This chain connects TRBV6-5 to TRBJ1-6; 9 bases match TRBD1. With 5 bases clipped from V and 6 bases from J, the junction kept 2 bases outside the gene matches. Germline V gives CDR1 MNHEY, CDR2 SVGAGI. The CDR3 runs 14 residues. The CDR3 region has the DNA TGTGCCAGCAGTGAGGACAGGGGTAATTCACCCCTCCACTTT. This gives the protein CASSEDRGNSPLHF.

In its sample, this clonotype was seen many times. The V gene is TRBV20-1, the J gene TRBJ1-2; 7 bases map to TRBD1. This CDR3 is 14 amino acids long. Germline CDR1 DFQATT, CDR2 SNEGSKA (reference sequence). The junction had 6 bases not matched to a gene; V was cut back by 0 bases and J by 5 bases. The CDR3 DNA reads as TGCAGTGCTAGAGACCATGACAGGGCGTATGGCTACACCTTC. As protein: CSARDHDRAYGYTF.

This clonotype was seen ten or more times. The chain joins TRBV19 to TRBJ2-7, with TRBD1 identical over 10 bases. Looked up from germline, CDR1 is LNHDA and CDR2 is SQIVND (reference sequence). The length of the CDR3 is 16 residues. V was pared by 6 bases and J by 5 bases, with 13 bases of the junction left unmatched. DNA for the CDR3: TGTGCCAGTAGCCTCAGGGACAGGGGAAGGGTGAACGAGCAGTACTTC. This encodes CASSLRDRGRVNEQYF. Combining the CDR3 with reference TRBV19 and TRBJ2-7 gives the whole variable domain DGGITQSPKYLFRKEGQNVTLSCEQNLNHDAMYWYRQDPGQGLRLIYYSQIVNDFQKGDIAEGYSVSREKKESFPLTVTSAQKNPTAFYLCASSLRDRGRVNEQYFGPGTRLTVT.

This clonotype was seen ten or more times. V usage is TRBV7-9 and J usage is TRBJ1-2; possible D gene TRBD1, 6 bases. V was cut by 4 bases and J by 6 bases, with 15 bases left in between. Per germline, CDR1 SEHNR and CDR2 FQNEAQ (reference sequence). The CDR3 length is 14 residues. The CDR3 sequence: CASSYVTGSDGYTF. In DNA form, the CDR3 reads TGTGCCAGCAGCTACGTTACAGGGAGTGATGGCTACACCTTC.

The chain has TRBV20-1 and TRBJ2-7; 9 nucleotides match TRBD1. V was pared by 1 base and J by 6 bases, with 13 bases of the junction left unmatched. CDR1 is DFQATT, CDR2 SNEGSKA, per germline (reference sequence). The CDR3 extends over 16 amino acids. CDR3 coding DNA: TGCAGTGCTAGAGTAGGAGAGGACAGGGGCTTCTCCGAGCAGTACTTC. It translates to CSARVGEDRGFSEQYF.

The chain is built from TRBV4-1 and TRBJ1-4, with D possibly being TRBD1 (5 bases). Per the germline V gene, CDR1 is MGHRA and CDR2 is YSYEKL. Trimming pared 2 bases from V and 9 bases from J, leaving 22 bases between. CDR3 length equals 17 residues. This chain's CDR3 is CASSQIVFVQGTKKLFF. The CDR3 DNA is TGCGCCAGCAGCCAAATTGTATTCGTTCAGGGAACTAAAAAACTGTTTTTT.

This clonotype was seen a few times. The chain employs TRBV5-8 and TRBJ2-7; 7 nucleotides line up with TRBD1. Trimming removed 5 bases from V and 1 base from J; junction bases left unmatched: 12. Germline V gives CDR1 SGHTS, CDR2 YDEGEE. CDR3 length: 16 amino acids. The CDR3 is CASSASGQSRSYEQYF. CDR3 nucleotide sequence: TGTGCCAGCAGTGCATCGGGACAGAGCCGTTCCTACGAGCAGTACTTC.

This clonotype was seen repeatedly, ten times or more. The rearrangement uses TRBV19 and TRBJ1-6; D possibly corresponds to TRBD1 (6 bases). The CDR3 extends over 14 amino acids. V was clipped by 6 bases and J by 8 bases, with 14 bases between them. Germline V gene lookup returns CDR1 LNHDA and CDR2 SQIVND (reference sequence). The CDR3 sequence: CASRAGTHHSPLHF. The CDR3 region has the DNA TGTGCCAGTAGGGCCGGGACACACCATTCACCCCTCCACTTT.

This clonotype was found a few times. The chain couples TRBV5-1 to TRBJ2-7; 11 nucleotides match TRBD1. CDR3 length equals 16 residues. The germline CDR1 and CDR2 sequences are SGHRS and YFSETQ. J gave up 6 bases and V 3 bases, and 11 bases lay outside the gene matches. The CDR3, as DNA: TGCGCCAGCAGCTCAGACACCGGGACAGGGGGACCCGAGCAGTACTTC. It translates to CASSSDTGTGGPEQYF.

This clonotype was observed a handful of times. The chain employs TRBV5-6 and TRBJ1-2, with D perhaps matching TRBD1 (5 bases). Trimming took 2 bases from V and 6 from J, leaving 17 bases between them. Germline V gene lookup returns CDR1 SGHDT and CDR2 YYEEEE. This CDR3 comprises 15 residues. The CDR3 DNA reads as TGTGCCAGCAGCTTAGAGGCAGGGATATATAATGGCTACACCTTC. Amino acid sequence: CASSLEAGIYNGYTF.

V and J are TRBV4-3 and TRBJ1-5, with 9 positions matching TRBD1. CDR1 LGHNA and CDR2 YSLEER come from the germline V gene. J was trimmed by 3 bases and V by 3 bases; bases with no gene match: 3. CDR3 length: 15 amino acids. CDR3 amino acids: CASSQRTGDNQPQHF. In nucleotides, the CDR3 is TGCGCCAGCAGCCAGCGGACAGGGGACAATCAGCCCCAGCATTTT.

For this clonotype: This may be a read error, as it is one base from a much larger clone. The rearrangement uses TRBV7-9 and TRBJ1-5, with D possibly being TRBD1 (5 bases). The V and J ends lost 4 bases and 3 bases respectively, with 16 bases between them. Looked up from germline, CDR1 is SEHNR and CDR2 is FQNEAQ (reference sequence). The CDR3 is 16 residues long. As DNA, the CDR3 is TGTGCCAGCAGCTCCGGCTTCTCGGGGACCAATCAGCCCCAGCATTTT. The encoded protein is CASSSGFSGTNQPQHF.

There are many counts of this clonotype. V and J are TRBV7-2 and TRBJ2-5; possibly TRBD1 or TRBD2 for D (5 bases each). The CDR3 runs to 14 residues. Trimming took off 1 base at V and 4 bases at J, with 10 bases between the two ends. Per the germline V gene, CDR1 is SGHTA and CDR2 is FQGNSA. In nucleotides, the CDR3 is TGTGCCAGCAGCTTAGATTCGAGGGGAGAGACCCAGTACTTC. This gives the protein CASSLDSRGETQYF.

This clonotype showed up many times. CDR3 bases: TGCAGTGTTTTTGGGGGAGGCACTGAAGCTTTCTTT. Translating it yields CSVFGGGTEAFF. The chain has TRBV20-1 and TRBJ1-1, with D possibly matching TRBD1 (5 bases). The V gene lost 7 bases and the J gene lost 4 bases, with 13 bases spanning the gap. Germline CDR1 reads DFQATT; CDR2 reads SNEGSKA (reference sequence). The CDR3 loop spans 12 amino acids.

This clonotype has only a few counts. This chain uses TRBV20-1 with TRBJ2-7; maybe TRBD2 (5 bases). Trimming removed 0 bases at V and 3 bases at J, with 15 bases between. This CDR3 spans 15 amino acids. Germline V gives CDR1 DFQATT, CDR2 SNEGSKA (reference sequence). CDR3 region: CSARDLRSRGYEQYF. For the CDR3, the DNA is TGCAGTGCTAGAGATTTGAGGTCCCGGGGCTACGAGCAGTACTTC.

This clonotype came up a few times. The rearrangement links TRBV29-1 to TRBJ1-1, with a tentative D call TRBD1 (6 bases). V lost 7 bases and J lost 2, with 14 bases in between. The CDR3 has 13 residues. From germline, CDR1 is SQVTM and CDR2 ANQGSEA. The CDR3 here is CSAGQGSNTEAFF. The CDR3 DNA sequence: TGCAGCGCCGGCCAGGGGAGCAACACTGAAGCTTTCTTT. Drawing the rest from reference TRBV29-1 and TRBJ1-1, the complete variable domain is SAVISQKPSRDICQRGTSLTIQCQVDSQVTMMFWYRQQPGQSLTLIATANQGSEATYESGFVIDKFPISRPNLTFSTLTVSNMSPEDSSIYLCSAGQGSNTEAFFGQGTRLTVV.

This chain links TRBV12-5 with TRBJ1-5; a possible D gene is TRBD1 (5 bases). This CDR3 is 13 amino acids long. From germline, CDR1 is LGHNT and CDR2 FRNRAP. Trimming shortened V by 6 bases and J by 10 bases, and 16 bases separated the two germline ends. CDR3 in amino acids: CASGGDRFSPQHF. The CDR3 DNA reads TGTGCTAGTGGCGGGGACCGCTTCTCACCCCAGCATTTT.

This chain links TRBV6-5 with TRBJ1-2; D might be TRBD1 (6 bases). Deletions cut 6 bases from V and 0 bases from J, with 17 bases between. Germline assignment: CDR1 MNHEY and CDR2 SVGAGI. This CDR3 comprises 16 residues. The CDR3 is CASSSTGILTNYGYTF. CDR3 coding DNA: TGTGCCAGCAGCTCGACAGGAATTTTAACTAACTATGGCTACACCTTC.